The 2 T cell receptor beta chains below were found in one sample sequenced in a study of blood T cell repertoires in COVID-19. Profiled with immunoSEQ multiplex PCR; TCRdb holds only in-frame clones, not every one. The sample shows about 38,000 clones, around 87% of them seen only once. Sequenced material: peripheral blood. These receptors were collected from a man aged 55 to 70 with active or convalescent COVID-19.

V gene TRBV7-8 combines with J gene TRBJ2-1, with TRBD1 matching over 8 bases. This CDR3 spans 16 amino acids. Germline CDR1 SGHVS, CDR2 FQNEAQ. Trimming removed 4 bases from V and 9 bases from J; junction bases left unmatched: 14. CDR3 bases: TGTGCCAGCAGCTCCGGGACAGTGAAGACAGGGGTTGAGCAGTTCTTC. This sequence encodes CASSSGTVKTGVEQFF.

CDR3 bases: TGTGCCAGCAGCTTAGAGTGGCGGGAGGTGAAGACCCAGTACTTC. Translating it yields CASSLEWREVKTQYF. The chain is built from TRBV7-8 and TRBJ2-5; 8 nucleotides agree with TRBD2. This CDR3 has 15 amino acids. The germline gives CDR1 SGHVS, CDR2 FQNEAQ. V gave up 1 base and J gave up 6 bases; unmatched junction bases: 7.